Each of the 10 T cell receptor beta chains below was sequenced from the same sample in a study of blood T cell repertoires in COVID-19 (dated by TCRdb to the early 2020s). Libraries were made using the immunoSEQ multiplex PCR assay. This is the immuneACCESS table as TCRdb keeps it, with only in-frame sequences that have V and J called. A part of the clones is gone; compared with another copy, unresolved V genes explain less than half, and the rest is unexplained. The sample table lists about 71,000 clones, 82% of them with a count of one. Roughly an eighth of the sample comes from the top ten. Sequencing was carried out using peripheral blood. Receptors were obtained from a woman at least 80 years old with acute or convalescent COVID-19.

The V call is TRBV19, the J call TRBJ1-3; 8 nucleotides agree with TRBD1. J gave up 3 bases and V 5 bases, and 9 bases lay outside the gene matches. CDR3 length equals 16 residues. The germline CDR1 and CDR2 sequences are LNHDA and SQIVND (reference sequence). The CDR3 DNA sequence: TGTGCCAGTAGTGATCAGGGGGCCTCGGTTGGAAACACCATATATTTT. Protein sequence: CASSDQGASVGNTIYF.

This clone was counted at least ten times. The chain combines TRBV19 with TRBJ2-7, with 7 positions matching TRBD1. The CDR3 is made up of 13 amino acids. V trimming: 3 bases; J trimming: 1 base; junction bases outside the gene matches: 0. Looked up from germline, CDR1 is LNHDA and CDR2 is SQIVND (reference sequence). The DNA for the CDR3 is TGTGCCAGTAGTATGGACAGGTCCTACGAGCAGTACTTC. This codes for CASSMDRSYEQYF.

The V call is TRBV6-5, the J call TRBJ2-3; D unclear. The germline CDR1 and CDR2 sequences are MNHEY and SVGAGI. Trimming took 2 bases from V and 4 from J, leaving 7 bases between them. This CDR3 spans 13 amino acids. The chain's CDR3 is CASSYPPADTQYF. The CDR3 DNA follows: TGTGCCAGCAGTTACCCCCCCGCAGATACGCAGTATTTT.

This chain connects TRBV7-2 to TRBJ2-7, with 8 bases identical to TRBD1. The germline CDR1 and CDR2 sequences are SGHTA and FQGNSA. Trimming cost V 2 bases and J 5 bases; bases outside gene matches: 2. CDR3 size: 13 residues. CDR3 sequence reads: CASSLWDRHEQYF. CDR3 DNA: TGTGCCAGCAGCTTATGGGACAGGCACGAGCAGTACTTC.

V gene TRBV7-9 combines with J gene TRBJ2-1; D call uncertain. The CDR3 length is 13 residues. Germline values: CDR1 SEHNR, CDR2 FQNEAQ (reference sequence). The V end was cut by 5 bases, the J end by 4 bases, with 9 bases between. The CDR3 DNA is TGTGCCAGCAGCCCGGGTTCTTACAATGAGCAGTTCTTC. Protein product: CASSPGSYNEQFF.

The chain joins TRBV7-8 to TRBJ2-7, with D possibly matching TRBD2 (6 bases). CDR3 length: 14 residues. The germline V gene has CDR1 SGHVS and CDR2 FQNEAQ. The germline V and J ends were trimmed by 1 base and 1 base, with 8 bases remaining between them. CDR3: CASSLVRESYEQYF. The CDR3 DNA reads as TGTGCCAGCAGCTTAGTTCGGGAGTCCTACGAGCAGTACTTC.

This rearrangement joins TRBV7-2 to TRBJ1-5; unclear D gene. CDR3 length: 15 amino acids. CDR1 and CDR2 from the germline V gene are SGHTA and FQGNSA. V was pared by 3 bases and J by 6 bases, with 15 bases between. DNA of the CDR3: TGTGCCAGCAGCTTGGGAGGAGGTTTGGCTCAGCCCCAGCATTTT. Protein product: CASSLGGGLAQPQHF.

The J gene is TRBJ2-1, the V gene TRBV29-1; tentative D call: TRBD1 (6 bases). Germline values: CDR1 SQVTM, CDR2 ANQGSEA. CDR3 length: 12 amino acids. Trimming took off 2 bases at V and 9 bases at J, with 11 bases between the two ends. CDR3 in amino acids: CSVERSRGEQFF. The CDR3 nucleotides are TGCAGCGTTGAAAGGTCCAGGGGTGAGCAGTTCTTC.

The chain carries TRBV7-9 and TRBJ1-1; no firm D call. Trimming removed 5 bases from V and 1 base from J, with 11 bases in between. The CDR3 extends over 14 amino acids. Germline V gene sequence: CDR1 SEHNR, CDR2 FQNEAQ (reference sequence). The CDR3 bases are TGTGCCAGCAGCCCCCGGGGAGGGAACACTGAAGCTTTCTTT. This codes for CASSPRGGNTEAFF.

This chain connects TRBV19 to TRBJ2-7, with D possibly being TRBD2 (5 bases). Trimming pared 4 bases from V and 6 bases from J, leaving 13 bases between. CDR3 length equals 13 residues. The germline V gene has CDR1 LNHDA and CDR2 SQIVND (reference sequence). The CDR3 DNA reads TGTGCCAGTAGTACCCTTGGAGGCCCCGAGCAGTACTTC. This gives the protein CASSTLGGPEQYF.